These T cell receptor beta chains were read from a single sample in a study of T cell responses to AZD1222 COVID-19 vaccine. Method: immunoSEQ multiplex PCR; TCRdb's copy keeps in-frame clones and lacks some. Found here are tens of thousands of clones, over 75% of them singletons; the top ten hold 9.5% to 13%. This sample comprised peripheral blood, obtained 28 days after the second AZD1222 dose. Source of these receptors: an adult who received the AZD1222 COVID-19 vaccine. Both conserved end residues are part of each CDR3. A D gene is named only where the DNA matches it firmly. The size field is filled for only some rows; it gives once, few, many or a size class.

D gene: TRBD2
J gene: TRBJ2-7
V gene: TRBV27
clone size: -
CDR3 DNA: TGTGCCAGCAGTTTGTACCAGAGACCGGGACTAGCGGAAACCTACGAGCAGTACTTC
CDR3 protein: CASSLYQRPGLAETYEQYF

D gene: -
J gene: TRBJ1-1
V gene: TRBV28
clone size: -
CDR3 DNA: TGTGCCAGCAAGGTCCAGTGGGGCACTGAAGCTTTCTTT
CDR3 protein: CASKVQWGTEAFF

D gene: TRBD1
J gene: TRBJ1-1
V gene: TRBV11-3
clone size: -
CDR3 DNA: TGTGCCAGCAGCTTAGCTGACAGGGAGAACACTGAAGCTTTCTTT
CDR3 protein: CASSLADRENTEAFF

D gene: -
J gene: TRBJ1-4
V gene: TRBV6-2/TRBV6-3
clone size: -
CDR3 DNA: TGTGCCAGCAGTGACTACAGGGCAACTAATGAAAAACTGTTTTTT
CDR3 protein: CASSDYRATNEKLFF

D gene: -
J gene: TRBJ1-2
V gene: TRBV19
clone size: -
CDR3 DNA: TGTGCCAGTAAGGGGCAGATATTTAACTATGGCTACACCTTC
CDR3 protein: CASKGQIFNYGYTF

D gene: TRBD1
J gene: TRBJ1-2
V gene: TRBV5-1
clone size: -
CDR3 DNA: TGCGCCAGCAGCAGGACAGGGGAAAGGCCTGGCTACACCTTC
CDR3 protein: CASSRTGERPGYTF

D gene: TRBD2
J gene: TRBJ2-1
V gene: TRBV23-1
clone size: -
CDR3 DNA: TGCGCCAGCAGTCAATCGAACGAAGGTGGACTAGCTGTCGATGAGCAGTTCTTC
CDR3 protein: CASSQSNEGGLAVDEQFF

D gene: -
J gene: TRBJ1-2
V gene: TRBV18
clone size: -
CDR3 DNA: TGTGCCAGCTCACCAATACAGGGTTTCGCCACTAACTATGGCTACACCTTC
CDR3 protein: CASSPIQGFATNYGYTF

D gene: -
J gene: TRBJ2-3
V gene: TRBV5-1
clone size: once
CDR3 DNA: TGCGCCAGCAGCTCCACAGGGTTCGGTACAGATACGCAGTATTTT
CDR3 protein: CASSSTGFGTDTQYF

D gene: -
J gene: TRBJ1-5
V gene: TRBV27
clone size: -
CDR3 DNA: TGTGCCAGCAGTGCGTTGGGAGTCAATCAGCCCCAGCATTTT
CDR3 protein: CASSALGVNQPQHF

D gene: -
J gene: TRBJ2-2
V gene: TRBV29-1
clone size: -
CDR3 DNA: TGCACCGCCAGGGTGGGAAACACCGGGGAGCTGTTTTTT
CDR3 protein: CTARVGNTGELFF

D gene: -
J gene: TRBJ2-2
V gene: TRBV19
clone size: -
CDR3 DNA: TGTGCCAGTAGCGGAAGAGCGAACACCGGGGAGCTGTTTTTT
CDR3 protein: CASSGRANTGELFF

D gene: -
J gene: TRBJ2-2
V gene: TRBV5-4
clone size: -
CDR3 DNA: TGTGCCAGCAGCCAGGACCTCCCGGGGACCACCGGGGAGCTGTTTTTT
CDR3 protein: CASSQDLPGTTGELFF

D gene: -
J gene: TRBJ2-6
V gene: TRBV3-1/TRBV3-2
clone size: once
CDR3 DNA: TGTGCCAGCGCGGGGGCGAGCTCTGGGGCCAACGTCCTGACTTTC
CDR3 protein: CASAGASSGANVLTF

D gene: -
J gene: TRBJ2-1
V gene: TRBV28
clone size: -
CDR3 DNA: TGTGCCAGCAGTCCCTCTAGCGTCCCCTCCTACAATGAGCAGTTCTTC
CDR3 protein: CASSPSSVPSYNEQFF

D gene: TRBD2
J gene: TRBJ2-7
V gene: TRBV11-2
clone size: -
CDR3 DNA: TGTGCCAGCAGTACGGGAGGGAGCTCCTACGAGCAGTACTTC
CDR3 protein: CASSTGGSSYEQYF

D gene: TRBD1
J gene: TRBJ1-6
V gene: TRBV5-1
clone size: few
CDR3 DNA: TGCGCCAGCAGCTTGGTGCGGACAGGAACAAAAAATAATTCACCCCTCCACTTT
CDR3 protein: CASSLVRTGTKNNSPLHF

D gene: -
J gene: TRBJ1-5
V gene: TRBV6-6
clone size: -
CDR3 DNA: TGTGCCATTGGACAGTTCAATCAGCCCCAGCATTTT
CDR3 protein: CAIGQFNQPQHF

D gene: -
J gene: TRBJ1-5
V gene: TRBV10-3
clone size: -
CDR3 DNA: TGTGCCATCAGCTCCGGCGGGGGGAGGGGTCAGCCCCAGCATTTT
CDR3 protein: CAISSGGGRGQPQHF

D gene: TRBD1
J gene: TRBJ2-4
V gene: TRBV7-2
clone size: -
CDR3 DNA: TGTGCCAGCAGCGACAGGGGCAAAAACATTCAGTACTTC
CDR3 protein: CASSDRGKNIQYF

D gene: TRBD1
J gene: TRBJ2-7
V gene: TRBV20-1
clone size: -
CDR3 DNA: TGCAGTGCTAGTGGACAGGGGGGCTTC
CDR3 protein: CSASGQGGF

D gene: -
J gene: TRBJ1-4
V gene: TRBV6-5
clone size: -
CDR3 DNA: TGTGCCAGCAGCCCCGCGACAGCAACTAATGAAAAACTGTTTTTT
CDR3 protein: CASSPATATNEKLFF

D gene: TRBD1
J gene: TRBJ1-2
V gene: TRBV15
clone size: -
CDR3 DNA: TGTGCCACCAGCGGACAGGGAGGCTATGGCTACACCTTC
CDR3 protein: CATSGQGGYGYTF

D gene: -
J gene: TRBJ1-2
V gene: TRBV3-1/TRBV3-2
clone size: -
CDR3 DNA: TGTGCCAGCAGCCTAAGTCCCCTTGGGGCGGATGGGGGCTATGGCTACACCTTC
CDR3 protein: CASSLSPLGADGGYGYTF

D gene: -
J gene: TRBJ1-1
V gene: TRBV7-9
clone size: once
CDR3 DNA: TGTGCCAGCAGCATCTGGACGCTGGAGGGGACTGAAGCTTTCTTT
CDR3 protein: CASSIWTLEGTEAFF

D gene: TRBD2
J gene: TRBJ2-1
V gene: TRBV27
clone size: few
CDR3 DNA: TGTGCCAGCAGGCCTAGCGGGAGGTACAATGAGCAGTTCTTC
CDR3 protein: CASRPSGRYNEQFF

D gene: -
J gene: TRBJ1-4
V gene: TRBV5-6
clone size: -
CDR3 DNA: TGTGCCAGCAGCTTGATGTCAGCCTCAACTAATGAAAAACTGTTTTTT
CDR3 protein: CASSLMSASTNEKLFF

D gene: -
J gene: TRBJ1-6
V gene: TRBV30
clone size: once
CDR3 DNA: TGTGCCTGGAGTGTTCAGGGGCGGAGGTTGACACCCCTCCACTTT
CDR3 protein: CAWSVQGRRLTPLHF

D gene: -
J gene: TRBJ2-5
V gene: TRBV18
clone size: -
CDR3 DNA: TGTGCCAGCTCACCTCAATCGGGAGAGACCCAGTACTTC
CDR3 protein: CASSPQSGETQYF

D gene: -
J gene: TRBJ2-7
V gene: TRBV9
clone size: -
CDR3 DNA: TGTGCCAGCAGCGTGGGACTGGGCTACGAGCAGTACTTC
CDR3 protein: CASSVGLGYEQYF

D gene: -
J gene: TRBJ1-4
V gene: TRBV9
clone size: once
CDR3 DNA: TGTGCCAGCAGCGTAGACGGGCTGGCTGGGGAAAAACTGTTTTTT
CDR3 protein: CASSVDGLAGEKLFF

D gene: -
J gene: TRBJ1-6
V gene: TRBV5-1
clone size: -
CDR3 DNA: TGCGCCAGCAGCTTGGATTGGGACCATAATTCACCCCTCCACTTT
CDR3 protein: CASSLDWDHNSPLHF

D gene: -
J gene: TRBJ2-1
V gene: TRBV2
clone size: -
CDR3 DNA: TGTGCCAGCAGTGAAAGGGCCGCCCCCTACAATGAGCAGTTCTTC
CDR3 protein: CASSERAAPYNEQFF

D gene: TRBD1
J gene: TRBJ1-3
V gene: TRBV11-3
clone size: -
CDR3 DNA: TGTGCCAGCAGTTCGGGGACAGGGACAACTGGAAACACCATATATTTT
CDR3 protein: CASSSGTGTTGNTIYF

D gene: TRBD1
J gene: TRBJ2-1
V gene: TRBV28
clone size: -
CDR3 DNA: TGTGCCAGCAGCACGGACAGGGGCTCCTACAATGAGCAGTTCTTC
CDR3 protein: CASSTDRGSYNEQFF

D gene: -
J gene: TRBJ1-2
V gene: TRBV14
clone size: -
CDR3 DNA: TGTGCCAGCAGCCAAGAACGTAACTATGGCTACACCTTC
CDR3 protein: CASSQERNYGYTF

D gene: -
J gene: TRBJ1-3
V gene: TRBV6-5
clone size: -
CDR3 DNA: TGTGCCAGCACCCGGGAGGGAAACACCATATATTTT
CDR3 protein: CASTREGNTIYF

D gene: TRBD2
J gene: TRBJ2-3
V gene: TRBV11-2
clone size: -
CDR3 DNA: TGTGCCAGCAGCTTAACGCTAGCGGGGGGGCAAGATACGCAGTATTTT
CDR3 protein: CASSLTLAGGQDTQYF

D gene: TRBD1
J gene: TRBJ1-1
V gene: TRBV10-1
clone size: -
CDR3 DNA: TGCGCCAGCAGTCTCGGACAGGGAAGTACTGAAGCTTTCTTT
CDR3 protein: CASSLGQGSTEAFF

D gene: TRBD1
J gene: TRBJ1-2
V gene: TRBV28
clone size: -
CDR3 DNA: TGTGCCAGCAGTTTATTGGGTCCTTCAGGGGGACCCTATGTGGGCTACACCTTC
CDR3 protein: CASSLLGPSGGPYVGYTF

D gene: -
J gene: TRBJ1-3
V gene: TRBV20-1
clone size: -
CDR3 DNA: TGCAGTGCTAGTCCCGGGGGGCTCGGGTCTGGAAACACCATATATTTT
CDR3 protein: CSASPGGLGSGNTIYF

D gene: -
J gene: TRBJ1-2
V gene: TRBV7-9
clone size: -
CDR3 DNA: TGTGCCAGCAGCCCATCACAGGCCAGGGGCGGCTACACCTTC
CDR3 protein: CASSPSQARGGYTF

D gene: -
J gene: TRBJ1-1
V gene: TRBV7-9
clone size: -
CDR3 DNA: TGTGCCAGCAGCTTGAGTGGGAACACTGAAGCTTTCTTT
CDR3 protein: CASSLSGNTEAFF

D gene: -
J gene: TRBJ2-1
V gene: TRBV14
clone size: -
CDR3 DNA: TGTGCCAGCAACCAGTTAGGACACCCCTACAATGAGCAGTTCTTC
CDR3 protein: CASNQLGHPYNEQFF

D gene: -
J gene: TRBJ2-5
V gene: TRBV7-9
clone size: -
CDR3 DNA: TGTGCCAGCGGGTCGACCGGGGCCGAGACCCAGTACTTC
CDR3 protein: CASGSTGAETQYF

D gene: -
J gene: TRBJ2-2
V gene: TRBV5-4
clone size: -
CDR3 DNA: TGTGCCAGCAGCGCGGGACAGGCAGCGGGGGGCGGGGAGCTGTTTTTT
CDR3 protein: CASSAGQAAGGGELFF